This is a list of T cell receptor beta chains from one sample in a study of blood T cell repertoires in COVID-19. Clones were read by immunoSEQ multiplex PCR, and TCRdb kept only the in-frame ones, dropping some. The sample carries tens of thousands of clones, around 89% recorded once. The sequencing input was PBMCs or T cells enriched from blood (not recorded which). Receptors originate from a woman aged 40 to 49 who had recovered from COVID-19. Both conserved end residues are part of each CDR3. Not all rows give a size; the values are once, few, many and, for expanded clones, a class.

v_call: TRBV20-1
clone_size: -
cdr3_aa: CSVNDRGGTDTQYF

v_call: TRBV19
clone_size: -
cdr3_aa: CASSIAAGYTF

v_call: TRBV7-8
clone_size: once
cdr3_aa: CASSRTDRGLYEQYF

v_call: TRBV5-4
clone_size: -
cdr3_aa: CASSSGLAGAGETQYF

v_call: TRBV27
clone_size: -
cdr3_aa: CASSLSAGNYGYTF

v_call: TRBV6-2/TRBV6-3
clone_size: -
cdr3_aa: CASTPAGMSTDTQYF

v_call: TRBV5-1
clone_size: -
cdr3_aa: CASSSRAGQNTGELFF

v_call: TRBV7-2
clone_size: -
cdr3_aa: CASSSSRRNIANYGYTF

v_call: TRBV19
clone_size: few
cdr3_aa: CASSIGTSGGKNNEQFF

v_call: TRBV24-1
clone_size: -
cdr3_aa: CATSDADRGFYGYTF

v_call: TRBV5-4
clone_size: -
cdr3_aa: CASSRGAKLFF

v_call: TRBV6-5
clone_size: -
cdr3_aa: CASSYQGMGYTF

v_call: TRBV4-1
clone_size: few
cdr3_aa: CASSQELGSIANYGYTF

v_call: TRBV12-3/TRBV12-4
clone_size: few
cdr3_aa: CATGPGEGYTF

v_call: TRBV11-2
clone_size: -
cdr3_aa: CASSFDRRKTYEQYF

v_call: TRBV18
clone_size: -
cdr3_aa: CASSPEELAGASGTQYF

v_call: TRBV7-2
clone_size: few
cdr3_aa: CASSNRRGGNEQFF

v_call: TRBV11-3
clone_size: -
cdr3_aa: CASSSTATNEKLFF

v_call: TRBV19
clone_size: -
cdr3_aa: CASSEDGSYGYTF

v_call: TRBV29-1
clone_size: -
cdr3_aa: CSVRIVEQYF

v_call: TRBV27
clone_size: -
cdr3_aa: CASSLSGTGVLGYTF

v_call: TRBV5-6
clone_size: -
cdr3_aa: CASSPDRVGTEAFF

v_call: TRBV11-2
clone_size: -
cdr3_aa: CASRWREFCYGYTF

v_call: TRBV6-8
clone_size: -
cdr3_aa: CASISDRGLTDTQYF

v_call: TRBV11-3
clone_size: -
cdr3_aa: CASSLDQEGSAFF

v_call: TRBV18
clone_size: -
cdr3_aa: CASSGGSGEAFF

v_call: TRBV2
clone_size: -
cdr3_aa: CASSEGQANTEAFF

v_call: TRBV2
clone_size: -
cdr3_aa: CASASQGPLPGGYNEQFF

v_call: TRBV5-8
clone_size: -
cdr3_aa: CASSLGLKTGGLDTQYF

v_call: TRBV10-2
clone_size: -
cdr3_aa: CASRASGGEMGTQYF

v_call: TRBV27
clone_size: -
cdr3_aa: CASSKGLAGGISGELFF

v_call: TRBV4-1
clone_size: -
cdr3_aa: CASSQDRGRGSNSPLHF

v_call: TRBV6-5
clone_size: -
cdr3_aa: CASSYSIAGADTQYF

v_call: TRBV9
clone_size: once
cdr3_aa: CASSSLSGGDSGEQFF

v_call: TRBV2
clone_size: few
cdr3_aa: CASRIRNTEAFF

v_call: TRBV5-4
clone_size: -
cdr3_aa: CASSSGDSGGYEQFF

v_call: TRBV5-8
clone_size: once
cdr3_aa: CASRRRAYEQYF

v_call: TRBV27
clone_size: -
cdr3_aa: CASSSGVNNYGYTF

v_call: TRBV9
clone_size: -
cdr3_aa: CASSVGGVISYNEQFF

v_call: TRBV3-1/TRBV3-2
clone_size: -
cdr3_aa: CASSREGVGKNIQYF

v_call: TRBV6-5
clone_size: -
cdr3_aa: CASRGDRRSSYEQYF

v_call: TRBV6-4
clone_size: -
cdr3_aa: CASSDSASGGSTDTQYF

v_call: TRBV6-5
clone_size: -
cdr3_aa: CASSRQGSYNSPLHF

v_call: TRBV6-5
clone_size: -
cdr3_aa: CASSYSGTGDNGYTF

v_call: TRBV12-3/TRBV12-4
clone_size: -
cdr3_aa: CASSYSSYGYTF

v_call: TRBV27
clone_size: few
cdr3_aa: CASSLNGEESPLHF

v_call: TRBV5-4
clone_size: -
cdr3_aa: CASSPGQGRETQYF

v_call: TRBV6-2/TRBV6-3
clone_size: once
cdr3_aa: CASSYAWWYTGANVLTF

v_call: TRBV6-5
clone_size: -
cdr3_aa: CASRTSGGGQPQHF